A single T cell receptor beta chain is shown here with its context. The data stem from a study of T cells in tumors after PD-1 blockade. TCRdb keeps only in-frame clones here, not all; method: immunoSEQ multiplex PCR. Here the sample spans approximately 35,000 clones, around 80% being singletons. The CDR3 spans 14 residues. Germline CDR1 reads KGHSH; CDR2 reads LQKENI. V was pared by 2 bases and J by 3 bases, with 3 bases of the junction left unmatched. The genes are TRBV18 and TRBJ1-1, with 7 bases identical to TRBD1. This TCR came from a human donor with basal cell carcinoma. The sample consisted of PBMCs, taken before anti-PD-1 treatment. CDR3 protein: CASSPIQGDTEAFF. The CDR3 coding sequence is TGTGCCAGCTCACCAATTCAGGGGGACACTGAAGCTTTCTTT.